Following are 27 T cell receptor beta chains from one sample sequenced in a study of CD8+CD57+ T cells in acquired aplastic anemia (dated by TCRdb to 2016 to 2019). Patients chosen for sequencing had shown expansion of CD8+CD57+ cells by flow cytometry. The reads were generated on an Illumina HiSeq 2000. TCR beta VDJ combination and CDR3 sequence profiling used genomic DNA as the template. TCRdb passed the public sequencing reads through fastp at Q25 and MiXCR, retaining productive beta sequences. CDR3 protein sequences are deduplicated, and each keeps its most common genes and DNA. Present in this sample are fewer than 200,000 distinct CDR3 sequences, roughly 50% of which were seen just once. The top ten clonotypes cover 1.8% of the sample. Sequencing was done on a sample of sorted CD4+, CD8+, or CD8+CD57+ T cells (not recorded which) from PBMCs. The origin of the receptors is a human donor with aplastic anemia.

This clonotype was counted at least ten times. V is TRBV12-3 or TRBV12-4 and J is TRBJ1-2, with D unresolved. The CDR3 runs 15 residues. The germline V and J ends were trimmed by 7 bases and 4 bases, with 19 bases remaining between them. The DNA for the CDR3 is TGTGCCAGCACTCCCTCTGGGAGGGTGGCCTATGGCTACACCTTC. It is translated as CASTPSGRVAYGYTF.

The CDR3 sequence is CAISDRDRGWNEQYF. The CDR3 DNA sequence: TGTGCCATCAGTGACCGCGACAGGGGTTGGAACGAGCAGTACTTC. The J gene is TRBJ2-7, the V gene TRBV10-3, with 8 bases aligning to TRBD1. This CDR3 has 15 residues. V lost 3 bases to trimming and J lost 5 bases; unmatched junction nucleotides: 9. The germline V gene encodes CDR1 ENHRY and CDR2 SYGVKD.

The chain couples TRBV10-3 to TRBJ2-7; D might be TRBD2 (5 bases). Trimming took 4 bases from V and 6 from J, leaving 22 bases between them. CDR1 is ENHRY and CDR2 is SYGVKD in the germline V gene. The CDR3 has 16 amino acids. The CDR3 coding sequence is TGTGCCATCAGTGGATCAGCGGCCACTCAGGCCGCCGAGCAGTACTTC. This sequence encodes CAISGSAATQAAEQYF.

This chain links TRBV7-6 with TRBJ1-2, with D unclear. Deletions cut 5 bases from V and 6 bases from J, with 13 bases between. The CDR3 loop spans 13 amino acids. Germline CDR1 reads SGHVS; CDR2 reads FNYEAQ. CDR3 loop: CASSQPLRNGYTF. The CDR3 DNA reads as TGTGCCAGCAGCCAACCCCTACGGAATGGCTACACCTTC.

This clonotype came up many times. The gene calls are TRBV10-3 and TRBJ1-1; tentative D call: TRBD1 (6 bases). Germline CDR1 is ENHRY and CDR2 is SYGVKD. V was clipped by 7 bases and J by 2 bases, with 14 bases between them. The length of the CDR3 is 14 residues. CDR3 sequence: CAITLGQGNTEAFF. CDR3 nucleotide sequence: TGTGCCATCACCCTGGGACAAGGAAACACTGAAGCTTTCTTT.

The chain uses TRBV14 and TRBJ2-1; 10 nucleotides match TRBD2. Trimming cost V 6 bases and J 3 bases; bases outside gene matches: 8. The CDR3 loop spans 16 amino acids. The V gene's germline CDR1 is SGHDN and CDR2 FVKESK. CDR3 loop: CASSYGLAVLYNEQFF. CDR3 DNA: TGTGCCAGCAGTTACGGACTAGCGGTACTCTACAATGAGCAGTTCTTC.

The J gene is TRBJ2-5, the V gene TRBV2, with a possible D match to TRBD1 (6 bases). Trimming took 5 bases from V and 9 from J, leaving 19 bases between them. The germline CDR1 and CDR2 sequences are SNHLY and FYNNEI. CDR3 length equals 14 residues. The chain's CDR3 is CASSYGQLNQPQYF. CDR3 sequence (DNA): TGTGCCAGCAGTTATGGACAGTTAAATCAGCCCCAGTACTTC.

This clonotype was observed many times. This chain joins TRBV20-1 and TRBJ2-5; D might be TRBD2 (6 bases). The CDR3 runs to 14 residues. Trimming took off 6 bases at V and 4 bases at J, with 18 bases between the two ends. Germline lookup yields CDR1 DFQATT and CDR2 SNEGSKA (reference sequence). In DNA, the CDR3 is TGCAGTGCCGTCGTGGCGGGGTTGTTAGAGACCCAGTACTTC. Its protein product is CSAVVAGLLETQYF.

The V and J genes are TRBV24-1 and TRBJ2-3, with 10 bases aligning to TRBD2. CDR1 KGHDR and CDR2 SFDVKD come from the germline V gene. The CDR3 covers 15 residues. V shed 5 bases and J 4 bases; nucleotides not matched to a gene: 5. The CDR3 sequence is CATSVRLAGADTQYF. The CDR3 DNA reads as TGTGCCACCAGTGTTCGTCTAGCGGGGGCAGATACGCAGTATTTT.

As for this clonotype: Since no conserved phenylalanine or tryptophan closes the CDR3, a read error is the likely cause. This chain uses TRBV20-1 with TRBJ2-5; TRBD2 matches 9 bases. The CDR3 contains 14 residues. The V and J ends lost 5 bases and 4 bases, in that order; junction bases with no gene match: 8. Germline CDR1 DFQATT, CDR2 SNEGSKA (reference sequence). CDR3 in amino acids: CSALNSGSGETQYL. Written as DNA, the CDR3 is TGCAGTGCTCTTAATAGCGGGAGCGGAGAGACCCAGTACCTC.

This clonotype showed up just a few times. The V call is TRBV3-1, the J call TRBJ1-1; D is unclear. V lost 2 bases, J lost 6 bases, and 19 bases lay in between. Germline CDR1 is LGHDT and CDR2 is YNNKEL (reference sequence). CDR3 length: 16 amino acids. CDR3 nucleotide sequence: TGTGCCAGCAGCCAAAATGAGCAACTCAGAACGGCTGAAGCTTTCTTT. Translated: CASSQNEQLRTAEAFF.

This chain uses TRBV2 with TRBJ2-1; possible D gene TRBD1, 6 bases. Germline V gene sequence: CDR1 SNHLY, CDR2 FYNNEI. This CDR3 comprises 15 residues. Trimming took 5 bases from V and 7 from J, leaving 18 bases between them. The chain's CDR3 is CASSTGQQVRNEQFF. For the CDR3, the DNA is TGTGCCAGCAGTACCGGACAGCAAGTAAGGAATGAGCAGTTCTTC.

For this clonotype: The junction differs from germline at one of its ends, possibly a read error. The chain employs TRBV27 and TRBJ2-7; 10 bases are shared with TRBD2. CDR1 and CDR2 (germline): MNHEY, SMNVEV (reference sequence). The CDR3 contains 15 residues. CDR3 bases: TGTGCCAGCAGTTTAGGGACTAGCGCTTCCTACGAGCAGCACTTC. This codes for CASSLGTSASYEQHF.

The chain carries TRBV19 and TRBJ1-1; D is perhaps TRBD1 (6 bases). Trimming removed 2 bases from V and 4 bases from J, with 8 bases in between. The germline gives CDR1 LNHDA, CDR2 SQIVND (reference sequence). This CDR3 comprises 13 residues. The CDR3: CASSIIRGTEAFF. CDR3 in DNA: TGTGCCAGTAGTATAATCAGGGGCACTGAAGCTTTCTTT. Looking up the rest from reference TRBV19 and TRBJ1-1 gives the full variable domain: DGGITQSPKYLFRKEGQNVTLSCEQNLNHDAMYWYRQDPGQGLRLIYYSQIVNDFQKGDIAEGYSVSREKKESFPLTVTSAQKNPTAFYLCASSIIRGTEAFFGQGTRLTVV.

This clonotype was observed a few times. The rearrangement uses TRBV27 and TRBJ2-7, with 7 nucleotides matching TRBD1. The CDR3 is 16 residues long. CDR1 is MNHEY and CDR2 is SMNVEV in the germline V gene (reference sequence). The J segment lost 3 bases and the V segment lost 5 bases, leaving 13 bases of the junction unmatched. The CDR3 here is CASSRRRGGANYEQYF. The CDR3 DNA reads TGTGCCAGCAGTCGACGAAGAGGGGGCGCCAACTACGAGCAGTACTTC.

The CDR3 DNA sequence: TGTGCCAGTAGAAACAGGGAGCTCTCCTATAATTCACCCCTCCACTTT. Its protein is CASRNRELSYNSPLHF. V gene TRBV19 combines with J gene TRBJ1-6; maybe TRBD1 (6 bases). The CDR3 is 16 residues long. The germline CDR1 and CDR2 sequences are LNHDA and SQIVND (reference sequence). Trimming pared 6 bases from V and 0 bases from J, leaving 12 bases between.

This chain joins TRBV10-3 and TRBJ1-4, with D tentatively TRBD1 (5 bases). This CDR3 comprises 14 residues. Trimming shortened V by 3 bases and J by 9 bases, and 14 bases separated the two germline ends. Germline CDR1 reads ENHRY; CDR2 reads SYGVKD. The CDR3 DNA sequence: TGTGCCATCAGTGAAGCCGGGCAGGGAAAAAAACTGTTTTTT. The encoded protein is CAISEAGQGKKLFF.

The sample holds many counts of this clonotype. V is TRBV9 and J is TRBJ2-7; D might be TRBD1 (5 bases). CDR3 length: 15 amino acids. With 4 bases removed from V and 7 bases from J, the gap between germline ends came to 21 bases. The germline V gene encodes CDR1 SGDLS and CDR2 YYNGEE. DNA for the CDR3: TGTGCCAGCAGCTCACACCAGGGCCCCTCGATAGAGCAGTACTTC. Protein product: CASSSHQGPSIEQYF.

This clonotype was seen once. The chain couples TRBV4-1 to TRBJ1-4; D gene ambiguous. Trimming pared 5 bases from V and 5 bases from J, leaving 12 bases between. The CDR3 extends over 14 amino acids. Germline V CDR1 and CDR2: MGHRA, YSYEKL. In nucleotides, the CDR3 is TGCGCCAGCAGCAAAGGGCACGGGAATGAAAAACTGTTTTTT. Its protein is CASSKGHGNEKLFF.

This clonotype was seen more than once but under ten times. The DNA for the CDR3 is TGTGCTACCTGCCGGGGGAGCAATCAGCCCCAGCATTTT. This sequence encodes CATCRGSNQPQHF. V and J are TRBV24-1 and TRBJ1-5; D might be TRBD1 (5 bases). Germline loops: CDR1 KGHDR, CDR2 SFDVKD. CDR3 length: 13 residues.

This clonotype appeared many times. This chain connects TRBV5-1 to TRBJ2-1; D ambiguous. Per germline, CDR1 SGHRS and CDR2 YFSETQ. The CDR3 is made up of 15 amino acids. V was pared by 3 bases and J by 2 bases, with 12 bases between. CDR3 in amino acids: CASSSAPPTYNEQFF. DNA of the CDR3: TGCGCCAGCAGCTCCGCCCCCCCCACCTACAATGAGCAGTTCTTC.

This clonotype has ten or more counts. V usage is TRBV6-1 and J usage is TRBJ1-3, with D hard to call. Looked up from germline, CDR1 is MNHNS and CDR2 is SASEGT. The CDR3 sequence is 12 residues long. The germline V and J ends were trimmed by 2 bases and 3 bases, with 2 bases remaining between them. Here the CDR3 DNA reads TGTGCCAGCAGTGAAAATGGAAACACCATATATTTT. It is translated as CASSENGNTIYF.

Worth noting for this clonotype: A much larger clone lies a single base off, so this may be a read error. J is TRBJ2-2 and V is TRBV7-9; 8 nucleotides align to TRBD1. The CDR3 has 15 amino acids. The germline CDR1 and CDR2 sequences are SEHNR and FQNEAQ (reference sequence). CDR3 protein: CASRGTGANTGELLF. The CDR3 DNA is TGTGCCAGCAGGGGGACAGGAGCGAACACCGGGGAGCTGCTTTTT.

This clonotype was counted a few times. CDR3 sequence reads: CATSEIAGGSDTQYF. CDR3 coding DNA: TGTGCCACCAGTGAAATAGCGGGAGGGTCAGATACGCAGTATTTT. This rearrangement joins TRBV24-1 to TRBJ2-3, with 11 positions matching TRBD2. CDR1 is KGHDR, CDR2 SFDVKD, per germline. The CDR3 spans 15 residues. J gave up 4 bases and V 4 bases, and 3 bases lay outside the gene matches.

There are many counts of this clonotype. V usage is TRBV7-2 and J usage is TRBJ2-7; 10 nucleotides agree with TRBD1. V lost 5 bases, J lost 3 bases, and 4 bases stayed unmatched. The CDR3 length is 14 residues. Germline CDR1 SGHTA, CDR2 FQGNSA. CDR3 in DNA: TGTGCCAGCAGCCCCGGACAGGGGGGCTACGAGCAGTACTTC. This sequence encodes CASSPGQGGYEQYF.

For this clonotype: The junction shows a germline mismatch at one end, possibly a read error. The CDR3 coding sequence is TGTGCCAGCAGCCCGACAGAAAACACTGACGCTTTCTTT. This translates into CASSPTENTDAFF. The chain uses TRBV6-1 and TRBJ1-1; D might be TRBD1 (5 bases). CDR1 is MNHNS, CDR2 SASEGT, per germline. The CDR3 covers 13 residues.

This clonotype was recorded a few times. The chain combines TRBV10-3 with TRBJ1-6, with 7 bases that match TRBD1. From germline, CDR1 is ENHRY and CDR2 SYGVKD. The CDR3 is 14 amino acids. Trimming took 2 bases from V and 10 from J; bases not matched to a gene: 5. The CDR3 reads CAISERDRTSPLHF. Here the CDR3 DNA reads TGTGCCATCAGTGAGCGGGACAGAACCTCACCCCTCCACTTT.